The subject of this entry is one TCR beta chain. Only in-frame clones appear in the TCRdb table, and some are missing; sequencing was by immunoSEQ multiplex PCR. Among around 180,000 clones listed, about 87% were seen once. This sample was taken from a study of radiation and T cells in renal cell carcinoma. Germline V gene sequence: CDR1 LNHDA, CDR2 SQIVND (reference sequence). The CDR3 has 14 residues. Trimming shortened V by 5 bases and J by 7 bases, and 14 bases separated the two germline ends. The time point was: blood 4 weeks post-SBRT, at nephrectomy. Treatment reported: 15 Gy SBRT to primary tumor, nephrectomy 4 weeks later. Serial blood draws occurred at baseline and 2 and 4 weeks post-SBRT.

The clonotype originates from a woman aged 50 to 65 with renal cell carcinoma. The rearrangement uses TRBV19 and TRBJ1-4; a weak D match, TRBD1 (6 bases). The material sequenced was blood, taken from a patient whose treatment included radiotherapy and nephrectomy. The CDR3 here is CASSFGQKGEKLFF. The CDR3 DNA follows: TGTGCCAGTAGTTTCGGACAGAAGGGTGAAAAACTGTTTTTT.